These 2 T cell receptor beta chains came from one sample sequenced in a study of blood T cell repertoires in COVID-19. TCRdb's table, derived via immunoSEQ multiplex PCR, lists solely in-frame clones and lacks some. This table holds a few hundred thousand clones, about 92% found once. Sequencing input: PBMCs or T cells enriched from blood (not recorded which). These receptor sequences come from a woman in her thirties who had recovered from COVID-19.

CDR3 amino acids: CASSQEGGAGSYEQYF. CDR3 sequence (DNA): TGTGCCAGCAGCCAAGAGGGAGGAGCCGGCTCCTACGAGCAGTACTTC. The chain has TRBV3-1 (or the pseudogene TRBV3-2) and TRBJ2-7; D possibly corresponds to TRBD2 (6 bases). Trimming took 0 bases from V and 0 from J, leaving 12 bases between them. Germline V gene lookup returns CDR1 LGHDT and CDR2 YNNKEL (reference sequence). CDR3 length: 16 residues.

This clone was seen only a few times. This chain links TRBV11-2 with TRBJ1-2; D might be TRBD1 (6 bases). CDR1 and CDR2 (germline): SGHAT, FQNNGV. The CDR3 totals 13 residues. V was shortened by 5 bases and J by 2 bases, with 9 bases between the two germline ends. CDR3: CASSPDSNYGYTF. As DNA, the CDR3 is TGTGCCAGCAGCCCGGACAGCAACTATGGCTACACCTTC.